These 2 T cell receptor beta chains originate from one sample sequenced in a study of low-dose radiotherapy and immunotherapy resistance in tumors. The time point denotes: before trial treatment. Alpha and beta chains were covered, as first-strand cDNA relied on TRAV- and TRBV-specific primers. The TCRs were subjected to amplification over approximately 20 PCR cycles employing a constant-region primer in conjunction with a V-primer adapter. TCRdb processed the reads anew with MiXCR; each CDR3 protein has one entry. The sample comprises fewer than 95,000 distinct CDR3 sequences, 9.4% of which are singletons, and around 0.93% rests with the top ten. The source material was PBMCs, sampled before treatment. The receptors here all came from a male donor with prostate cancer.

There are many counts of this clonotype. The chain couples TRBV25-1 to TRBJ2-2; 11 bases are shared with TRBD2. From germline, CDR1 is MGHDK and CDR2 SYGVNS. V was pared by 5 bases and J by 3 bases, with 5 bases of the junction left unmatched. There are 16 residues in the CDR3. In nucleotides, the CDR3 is TGTGCCAGCAGTACCGGGACTAGCGGATACACCGGGGAGCTGTTTTTT. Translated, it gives CASSTGTSGYTGELFF.

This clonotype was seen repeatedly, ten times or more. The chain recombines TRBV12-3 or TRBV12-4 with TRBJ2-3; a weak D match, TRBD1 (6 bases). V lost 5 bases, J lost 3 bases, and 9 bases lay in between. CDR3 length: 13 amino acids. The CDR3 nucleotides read TGTGCCAGCAGTCGGACAGCTACAGATACGCAGTATTTT. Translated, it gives CASSRTATDTQYF.